Below, 9 T cell receptor beta chains from the same sample are listed, as sequenced in a study of blood T cell repertoires in COVID-19. The table came from immunoSEQ multiplex PCR; TCRdb's copy has only in-frame clones and leaves some out. The sample gives 130,000 to 150,000 clones, 80% to 90% of which show up once; around 8% is in the top ten. The specimen was peripheral blood. These receptors came from a woman in her sixties with COVID-19, enrolled during active disease.

The gene calls are TRBV7-3 and TRBJ2-2; D call uncertain. Trimming took 1 base from V and 3 from J, leaving 6 bases between them. The CDR3 sequence is 14 residues long. Germline CDR1 and CDR2: SGHTA and FQGTGA. CDR3 amino acids: CASSLRQDTGELFF. The CDR3, as DNA: TGTGCCAGCAGCTTAAGGCAAGACACCGGGGAGCTGTTTTTT.

The rearrangement links TRBV6-5 to TRBJ1-1, with a weak D call TRBD1 (6 bases). Trimming pared 5 bases from V and 3 bases from J, leaving 16 bases between. This CDR3 spans 15 amino acids. Germline CDR1 is MNHEY and CDR2 is SVGAGI. In nucleotides, the CDR3 is TGTGCCAGCAGTCCGACAGGTTACCGTGACACTGAAGCTTTCTTT. Amino acid sequence: CASSPTGYRDTEAFF.

The chain couples TRBV5-5 to TRBJ2-5; 8 bases align to TRBD2. The CDR3 is 16 residues long. The J segment lost 0 bases and the V segment lost 5 bases, leaving 9 bases of the junction unmatched. Germline CDR1 reads SGHKS; CDR2 reads YYEKEE (reference sequence). CDR3 amino acids: CASRPEERGYQETQYF. The CDR3 bases are TGTGCCAGCAGACCCGAGGAGCGGGGGTACCAAGAGACCCAGTACTTC.

This clone was picked up a small number of times. The rearrangement uses TRBV3-1 (or the pseudogene TRBV3-2) and TRBJ1-5; 7 bases are a match to TRBD1. J was trimmed by 5 bases and V by 4 bases; bases with no gene match: 5. CDR1 and CDR2 from the germline V gene are LGHDT and YNNKEL (reference sequence). The CDR3 consists of 14 residues. Written as DNA, the CDR3 is TGTGCCAGCAGCCCATGGGACAGCCATCAGCCCCAGCATTTT. Translation gives CASSPWDSHQPQHF.

The chain carries TRBV30 and TRBJ1-6; D may be TRBD1 (5 bases). The germline gives CDR1 GTSNPN, CDR2 SVGIG (reference sequence). Trimming shortened V by 0 bases and J by 9 bases, and 12 bases separated the two germline ends. The CDR3 covers 14 residues. The CDR3 nucleotides read TGTGCCTGGAGTGTAGGGCAGGGCGGTTCACCCCTCCACTTT. Translating it yields CAWSVGQGGSPLHF.

The CDR3 region has the DNA TGTGCCAGTAGTAGCCGACAGGGGATAGCAGATACGCAGTATTTT. Protein sequence: CASSSRQGIADTQYF. This sequence joins TRBV19 and TRBJ2-3; 8 nucleotides line up with TRBD1. Trimming removed 4 bases from V and 4 bases from J; junction bases left unmatched: 7. CDR1 LNHDA and CDR2 SQIVND come from the germline V gene (reference sequence). The CDR3 runs 15 residues.

The rearrangement uses TRBV6-5 and TRBJ1-3; D perhaps matches TRBD1 (6 bases). V lost 2 bases and J lost 0, with 11 bases in between. In germline, CDR1 is MNHEY, CDR2 SVGAGI. The CDR3 consists of 16 residues. CDR3 region: CASSYDRSLSGNTIYF. For the CDR3, the DNA is TGTGCCAGCAGTTACGACAGGTCGCTCTCTGGAAACACCATATATTTT.

Concerning this clone itself: The same CDR3 can be traced to other DNA sequences in this sample. V is TRBV5-6 and J is TRBJ1-1, with D perhaps matching TRBD1 (6 bases). Germline values: CDR1 SGHDT, CDR2 YYEEEE. Trimming left V 2 bases short and J 0 bases short, with 8 bases between. The CDR3 loop spans 14 amino acids. The CDR3 reads CASSLGGMNTEAFF. In DNA, the CDR3 is TGTGCCAGCAGCTTAGGGGGAATGAACACTGAAGCTTTCTTT.

The chain joins TRBV10-1 to TRBJ1-5; possibly TRBD1 for D (6 bases). Trimming cost V 2 bases and J 2 bases, with 10 bases left between them. Germline CDR1 and CDR2: WNHNN and SYGVQD (reference sequence). This CDR3 is 15 amino acids long. CDR3 bases: TGCGCCAGCAGTGAGGTGGGGGCGGGCAATCAGCCCCAGCATTTT. Its protein is CASSEVGAGNQPQHF.